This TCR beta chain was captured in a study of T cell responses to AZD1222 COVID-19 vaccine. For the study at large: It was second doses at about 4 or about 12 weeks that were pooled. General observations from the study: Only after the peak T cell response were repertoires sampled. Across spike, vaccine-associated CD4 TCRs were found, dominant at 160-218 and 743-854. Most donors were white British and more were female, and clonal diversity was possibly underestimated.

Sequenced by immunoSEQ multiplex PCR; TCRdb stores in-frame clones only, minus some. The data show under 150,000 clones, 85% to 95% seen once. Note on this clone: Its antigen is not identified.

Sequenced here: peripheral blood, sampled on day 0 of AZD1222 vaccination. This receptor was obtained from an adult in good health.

The CDR3 sequence: CSAAMGPDNEQFF. Here the CDR3 DNA reads TGCAGCGCGGCTATGGGGCCGGACAATGAGCAGTTCTTC. The chain combines TRBV29-1 with TRBJ2-1; D might be TRBD1 (5 bases). Germline-derived CDR1 and CDR2 are SQVTM and ANQGSEA. Trimming shortened V by 7 bases and J by 5 bases, and 15 bases separated the two germline ends. The CDR3 spans 13 residues.